This TCR beta chain derives from a study of T cell repertoires in cytomegalovirus infection. Study as a whole: Signatures in public TCR beta sequences pointed to both CMV infection and matching HLA type.

Whole-study findings and limits: Individuals carrying CMV plus the relevant HLA were identified by cumulative frequency of public TCR beta families.

A word on this clonotype: Its matching antigen is unknown.

Germline V gene lookup returns CDR1 SNHLY and CDR2 FYNNEI. Unmatched junction bases numbered 8, after V lost 8 bases and J lost 3 bases. The CDR3 has 14 amino acids. TCRdb re-analysed the reads in MiXCR, keeping a single row per CDR3 protein. The sample lists approximately 500,000 distinct CDR3 sequences; 15% to 20% were seen once. The TCR sequence derives from a human donor in good health (CMV status not recorded). Some clones in this sample may be carry-over from other donors' samples. Sequenced: CD8+ T cells from PBMCs. The V call is TRBV2, the J call TRBJ2-7, with 9 nucleotides matching TRBD1. CDR3 sequence (DNA): TGTGCCAGCGGCCGGACAGGGGACGACTACGAGCAGTACTTC. It codes for CASGRTGDDYEQYF.